This T cell receptor (beta chain) emerged from a study of CD8 T cells in Susac syndrome. Looking at the study overall: Patients with Susac syndrome were therapy-naive, treated with corticosteroids, or treated with intravenous immunoglobulin alone when blood was collected.

Reverse transcription of roughly 0.45 to 1 ug RNA used random hexamers. TCRdb analysed the immunoSEQ multiplex PCR reads with MiXCR anew, one entry per CDR3 protein. The sample shows about 240,000 distinct CDR3 sequences, about 96% of them seen only once. Germline CDR1 is KGHDR and CDR2 is SFDVKD. The CDR3 length is 13 residues. Trimming pared 3 bases from V and 7 bases from J, leaving 9 bases between. The sample taken for sequencing was CD4+ T cells from PBMCs. The chain joins TRBV24-1 to TRBJ1-5; tentatively, D is TRBD1 (5 bases). The TCR originated in a human donor with Susac syndrome. Written as DNA, the CDR3 is TGTGCCACCAGTGATCAGGGCGGGCAGCCCCAGCATTTT. It translates to CATSDQGGQPQHF.